The clone carrying this T cell receptor beta chain was counted at least ten times. What it recognizes is unknown. The source of the sample is a study of CD8 T cells in ankylosing spondylitis. Deletions cut 3 bases from V and 0 bases from J, with 10 bases between. The CDR3 spans 15 residues. Germline CDR1 and CDR2: SGHTA and FQGNSA. Study-wide findings and caveats: What appeared characteristic of ankylosing spondylitis blood was a TCR beta motif of about eight highly homologous variants. Significantly higher representation of disease-linked clones was reported for matched ankylosing spondylitis synovial fluid.

Scientists made TCR beta libraries using quantitative 5'-RACE with molecular barcodes. TCRdb re-derived calls from the 5' RACE reads in MiXCR, one entry per CDR3 protein. Of under 200,000 distinct CDR3 sequences listed, around 8.9% are singletons. This TCR derives from a female donor with ankylosing spondylitis or in good health (not recorded which). Sequenced material: blood, either unsorted or a sorted T cell fraction (not recorded which). The chain is built from TRBV7-2 and TRBJ2-3; tentative D call: TRBD2 (5 bases). The CDR3 DNA reads as TGTGCCAGCAGCTTCAGCGGCTCTAGCACAGATACGCAGTATTTT. It encodes CASSFSGSSTDTQYF.